These T cell receptor beta chains were read from a single sample in a study of T cells after yellow fever vaccination. TCRdb re-called the 5' RACE reads with MiXCR, one entry per CDR3 protein. The sample holds 400,000 or so distinct CDR3 sequences; around 20% are singletons and the top ten take 15% to 20%. The sequenced sample was PBMCs, obtained before the yellow fever booster vaccination. These receptors were obtained from a man younger than 35 who received the YFV17D yellow fever vaccine. The CDR3 runs from the conserved cysteine through the conserved F or W. D genes are given only for firm matches. Clone size is given for some rows only: seen once, a few or many times, or a class if the clone is expanded.

cdr3_length: 14
v_call: TRBV12-3/TRBV12-4
d_call: TRBD1
clone_size: -
j_call: TRBJ2-7
cdr3_aa: CASSFGTGLYEQYF
cdr3_nt: TGTGCCAGCAGTTTTGGGACAGGGCTATACGAGCAGTACTTC

cdr3_length: 15
v_call: TRBV4-3
d_call: -
clone_size: -
j_call: TRBJ2-3
cdr3_aa: CASSQDKYTTDTQYF
cdr3_nt: TGCGCCAGCAGCCAAGATAAGTACACCACAGATACGCAGTATTTT

cdr3_length: 17
v_call: TRBV4-2
d_call: -
clone_size: -
j_call: TRBJ1-5
cdr3_aa: CASSPSQGEYSNQPQHF
cdr3_nt: TGTGCCAGCAGCCCGAGTCAAGGAGAATATAGCAATCAGCCCCAGCATTTT

cdr3_length: 14
v_call: TRBV12-3/TRBV12-4
d_call: TRBD2
clone_size: few
j_call: TRBJ2-3
cdr3_aa: CASRPTSGPGSQYF
cdr3_nt: TGTGCCAGCAGGCCCACTAGCGGGCCGGGGTCGCAGTATTTT

cdr3_length: 17
v_call: TRBV2
d_call: TRBD2
clone_size: few
j_call: TRBJ2-1
cdr3_aa: CASRGLAGAGSYNEQFF
cdr3_nt: TGTGCCAGCAGGGGACTAGCGGGGGCCGGCTCCTACAATGAGCAGTTCTTC

cdr3_length: 12
v_call: TRBV29-1
d_call: -
clone_size: few
j_call: TRBJ2-5
cdr3_aa: CSVGGTQETQYF
cdr3_nt: TGCAGCGTTGGGGGGACACAAGAGACCCAGTACTTC

cdr3_length: 14
v_call: TRBV9
d_call: -
clone_size: -
j_call: TRBJ1-4
cdr3_aa: CASSGGVLNEKLFF
cdr3_nt: TGTGCCAGCAGCGGAGGGGTCCTAAATGAAAAACTGTTTTTT

cdr3_length: 14
v_call: TRBV29-1
d_call: -
clone_size: few
j_call: TRBJ2-7
cdr3_aa: CSVDGGRGAYEQYF
cdr3_nt: TGCAGCGTTGACGGGGGCAGGGGGGCCTACGAGCAGTACTTC

cdr3_length: 13
v_call: TRBV20-1
d_call: -
clone_size: few
j_call: TRBJ1-1
cdr3_aa: CSARDLLNTEAFF
cdr3_nt: TGCAGTGCTAGAGATCTCCTTAACACTGAAGCTTTCTTT

cdr3_length: 16
v_call: TRBV4-1
d_call: -
clone_size: many
j_call: TRBJ2-1
cdr3_aa: CASSQPLRTGQNEQFF
cdr3_nt: TGCGCCAGCAGCCAACCCCTAAGGACGGGTCAAAATGAGCAGTTCTTC

cdr3_length: 15
v_call: TRBV25-1
d_call: -
clone_size: many
j_call: TRBJ2-1
cdr3_aa: CASSLQGNSYNEQFF
cdr3_nt: TGTGCCAGCAGTTTACAGGGAAACTCCTACAATGAGCAGTTCTTC

cdr3_length: 14
v_call: TRBV4-3
d_call: -
clone_size: few
j_call: TRBJ2-4
cdr3_aa: CASSQVTGQNIQYF
cdr3_nt: TGCGCCAGCAGCCAAGTGACAGGACAAAACATTCAGTACTTC

cdr3_length: 16
v_call: TRBV27
d_call: TRBD1
clone_size: few
j_call: TRBJ1-6
cdr3_aa: CASSSITGGFNSPLHF
cdr3_nt: TGTGCCAGCAGTTCCATTACAGGGGGCTTTAATTCACCCCTCCACTTT

cdr3_length: 15
v_call: TRBV20-1
d_call: -
clone_size: few
j_call: TRBJ1-6
cdr3_aa: CSARAESSYNSPLHF
cdr3_nt: TGCAGTGCTAGAGCTGAGAGCTCCTATAATTCACCCCTCCACTTT

cdr3_length: 14
v_call: TRBV6-1
d_call: -
clone_size: -
j_call: TRBJ1-6
cdr3_aa: CASRVRDQRSPLHF
cdr3_nt: TGTGCCAGCAGGGTCCGGGATCAACGTTCACCCCTCCACTTT

cdr3_length: 16
v_call: TRBV12-3/TRBV12-4
d_call: TRBD1
clone_size: many
j_call: TRBJ1-4
cdr3_aa: CASSLSSGGGNEKLFF
cdr3_nt: TGTGCCAGCAGTTTAAGCTCAGGGGGAGGGAATGAAAAACTGTTTTTT

cdr3_length: 14
v_call: TRBV5-1
d_call: -
clone_size: -
j_call: TRBJ1-2
cdr3_aa: CASSLLLADEGYTF
cdr3_nt: TGCGCCAGCAGCTTGTTGCTCGCAGACGAGGGCTACACCTTC

cdr3_length: 14
v_call: TRBV6-5
d_call: TRBD2
clone_size: -
j_call: TRBJ2-4
cdr3_aa: CASRPRTSGRDEYF
cdr3_nt: TGTGCCAGCAGACCCCGGACTAGCGGGAGAGATGAGTACTTC

cdr3_length: 12
v_call: TRBV12-3/TRBV12-4
d_call: -
clone_size: many
j_call: TRBJ2-2
cdr3_aa: CASSRSTGELFF
cdr3_nt: TGTGCCAGCAGTCGATCCACCGGGGAGCTGTTTTTT

cdr3_length: 12
v_call: TRBV20-1
d_call: -
clone_size: many
j_call: TRBJ2-7
cdr3_aa: CSARGRIYEQYF
cdr3_nt: TGCAGTGCTAGAGGTCGGATCTACGAGCAGTACTTC

cdr3_length: 17
v_call: TRBV6-6
d_call: TRBD2
clone_size: few
j_call: TRBJ2-3
cdr3_aa: CASSYSPSGGARDTQYF
cdr3_nt: TGTGCCAGCAGTTACTCGCCTAGCGGGGGGGCAAGAGATACGCAGTATTTT

cdr3_length: 12
v_call: TRBV11-2
d_call: -
clone_size: -
j_call: TRBJ2-3
cdr3_aa: CASVWGSDTQYF
cdr3_nt: TGTGCCAGCGTGTGGGGTTCAGATACGCAGTATTTT

cdr3_length: 15
v_call: TRBV12-5
d_call: TRBD2
clone_size: -
j_call: TRBJ2-7
cdr3_aa: CASGLSGGSSYEQYF
cdr3_nt: TGTGCTAGTGGTTTGTCGGGGGGGAGCTCCTACGAGCAGTACTTC

cdr3_length: 15
v_call: TRBV7-2
d_call: -
clone_size: few
j_call: TRBJ2-1
cdr3_aa: CASSPLGTLSHEQFF
cdr3_nt: TGTGCCAGCAGCCCTCTAGGTACGCTCTCCCACGAGCAGTTCTTC

cdr3_length: 11
v_call: TRBV29-1
d_call: -
clone_size: -
j_call: TRBJ2-1
cdr3_aa: CSVGRGNKQFF
cdr3_nt: TGCAGCGTTGGGCGGGGAAACAAGCAGTTCTTC

cdr3_length: 12
v_call: TRBV7-9
d_call: -
clone_size: -
j_call: TRBJ1-4
cdr3_aa: CASSLEVEKLFF
cdr3_nt: TGTGCCAGCAGCTTAGAGGTTGAAAAACTGTTTTTT

cdr3_length: 16
v_call: TRBV3-1
d_call: TRBD2
clone_size: few
j_call: TRBJ2-3
cdr3_aa: CASSQLGRGGTDTQYF
cdr3_nt: TGTGCCAGCAGCCAACTAGGTCGCGGGGGAACTGATACGCAGTATTTT